Listed below are T cell receptor beta chains from one sample, sequenced in a study of identical twins. TCRdb independently ran MiXCR on the 5' RACE reads; one entry per CDR3 protein. The table records roughly 240,000 distinct CDR3 sequences, 5.5% to 8% of them present only once. The sample was also reused in another study, on yellow fever vaccine responses in identical twins.

The sample comprised memory (CD45RO+) T cells sorted from blood. These receptors were taken from a woman aged 18-29 years in good health. CDR3s include the opening cysteine and the closing phenylalanine or tryptophan. The order of the fields is V gene, J gene, clone size, D gene, CDR3 protein, CDR3 DNA. The D gene is left open where the match is weak. The size field is filled for only some rows; it gives once, few, many or a size class.

>TRBV7-9|TRBJ2-1|many|-
CASSLGFPGGNEQFF
TGTGCCAGCAGCTTAGGGTTTCCAGGGGGGAATGAGCAGTTCTTC
>TRBV20-1|TRBJ2-5|few|-
CSARVPFTQETQYF
TGCAGTGCTAGAGTACCCTTCACCCAAGAGACCCAGTACTTC
>TRBV5-1|TRBJ2-3|many|TRBD2
CASSPGTIEDTQYF
TGCGCCAGCAGCCCCGGGACTATTGAAGATACGCAGTATTTT
>TRBV24-1|TRBJ2-1|many|TRBD2
CATSDTSGSSYNEQFF
TGTGCCACCAGTGATACCAGCGGGAGCTCCTACAATGAGCAGTTCTTC
>TRBV18|TRBJ2-7|-|-
CASSRGQSYEQYF
TGTGCCAGCTCCCGAGGACAGTCCTACGAGCAGTACTTC
>TRBV11-2|TRBJ2-3|-|-
CASSPQLLSADTQYF
TGTGCCAGCAGCCCTCAGCTGCTGAGCGCAGATACGCAGTATTTT
>TRBV12-3/TRBV12-4|TRBJ2-5|few|-
CASQLTSVGETQYF
TGTGCCAGCCAGTTAACTAGTGTGGGAGAGACCCAGTACTTC
>TRBV20-1|TRBJ2-1|many|-
CSASDRLSNEQFF
TGCAGTGCTAGCGACAGACTCTCCAATGAGCAGTTCTTC
>TRBV10-3|TRBJ2-1|many|TRBD1
CAIGTGEHEQFF
TGTGCCATCGGGACAGGGGAACATGAGCAGTTCTTC
>TRBV12-3/TRBV12-4|TRBJ1-4|-|-
CASSLGAGGGEKLFF
TGTGCCAGCAGTTTAGGGGCCGGCGGGGGAGAAAAACTGTTTTTT
>TRBV5-1|TRBJ1-6|few|TRBD1
CASSFPAGQGNSPLHF
TGCGCCAGCAGTTTTCCCGCGGGACAGGGAAATTCACCCCTCCACTTT
>TRBV11-1|TRBJ2-3|-|-
CASSLYGISTDTQYF
TGTGCCAGCAGCTTGTACGGAATCAGCACAGATACGCAGTATTTT
>TRBV28|TRBJ2-2|few|-
CASNLPGRTGELFF
TGTGCCAGCAACCTCCCGGGACGCACCGGGGAGCTGTTTTTT
>TRBV15|TRBJ2-1|-|TRBD2
CATSSPGTRAYNEQFF
TGTGCCACCAGCAGTCCGGGGACTAGAGCCTACAATGAGCAGTTCTTC
>TRBV11-2|TRBJ2-7|-|TRBD1
CASTKTGGEGEQYF
TGTGCCAGCACCAAAACAGGGGGCGAGGGCGAGCAGTACTTC
>TRBV5-1|TRBJ2-2|many|-
CASSLMTVDTGELFF
TGCGCCAGCAGCTTAATGACAGTTGACACCGGGGAGCTGTTTTTT
>TRBV13|TRBJ1-6|-|-
CASSLGQNYNSPLHF
TGTGCCAGCAGCTTAGGTCAGAATTATAATTCACCCCTCCACTTT
>TRBV6-1|TRBJ1-1|-|-
CASSGVMNTEAFF
TGTGCCAGCAGTGGAGTCATGAACACTGAAGCTTTCTTT
>TRBV20-1|TRBJ2-5|few|TRBD2
CSARYPGLEETQYF
TGCAGTGCTAGATACCCAGGACTAGAAGAGACCCAGTACTTC
>TRBV25-1|TRBJ2-3|-|TRBD2
CASSVDVIAGESTDTQYF
TGTGCCAGCAGTGTTGATGTTATAGCGGGAGAGAGCACAGATACGCAGTATTTT
>TRBV20-1|TRBJ1-2|few|-
CSARETPITTPTERYTF
TGCAGTGCTAGAGAGACCCCGATTACTACCCCGACGGAGCGCTACACCTTC
>TRBV28|TRBJ1-5|once|-
CASSPGWRDNQPQHF
TGTGCCAGCAGTCCCGGATGGAGAGATAATCAGCCCCAGCATTTT
>TRBV14|TRBJ2-7|many|-
CASSPVGIAYEQYF
TGTGCCAGCAGCCCAGTCGGGATTGCATACGAGCAGTACTTC
>TRBV24-1|TRBJ2-3|many|TRBD2
CATSDFSGGTDTQYF
TGTGCCACCAGTGACTTTAGCGGGGGGACAGATACGCAGTATTTT
>TRBV9|TRBJ2-7|many|TRBD1
CASSGGQGMYEQYF
TGTGCCAGCAGCGGGGGACAGGGAATGTACGAGCAGTACTTC
>TRBV9|TRBJ2-3|-|-
CASSVDTGTQYF
TGTGCCAGCAGCGTAGACACTGGTACGCAGTATTTT